This T cell receptor beta chain comes out of a study of blood T cell repertoires in COVID-19. Study in general: Sources were T cells, B-cell-depleted T cells, or PBMCs; the material itself was cDNA or gDNA.

Original processing notes: Nucleated cell number was recorded as an estimate derived from reference gene primer amplification. Profiling relied on immunoSEQ multiplex PCR, and the TCRdb table lists in-frame clones only, not all of them. The DNA was the basis for D and trimming; V, J and clone size are from that table. This sample has approximately 500,000 clones; roughly 91% occur once, and the top ten carry less than 9.5%. Enrollment of patients from Seattle took place during active infection, with longitudinal follow-up. The CDR3 is 15 amino acids. Trimming removed 4 bases from V and 1 base from J; junction bases left unmatched: 5. Germline V gene lookup returns CDR1 MDHEN and CDR2 SYDVKM.

V usage is TRBV28 and J usage is TRBJ2-3, with 7 bases matching TRBD2. The sequenced material came from peripheral blood. The source of this sequence is a woman in her fifties or sixties with COVID-19, enrolled during active disease. The CDR3 loop is CASSSLGGGTDTQYF. For the CDR3, the DNA is TGTGCCAGCAGTTCCTTGGGGGGGGGCACAGATACGCAGTATTTT.